This T cell receptor (beta chain) is drawn from a study of blood T cell repertoires in COVID-19. Looking at the study overall: Acute and convalescent COVID-19 specimens originated in the United States, Italy and Spain.

Trimming left V 5 bases short and J 8 bases short, with 11 bases between. CDR3 length equals 12 residues. CDR1 and CDR2 (germline): LGHDT, YNNKEL (reference sequence). In the authors' workflow: Nucleated cell number was recorded as an estimate derived from reference gene primer amplification. Sequencing was performed with immunoSEQ multiplex PCR; in TCRdb, only in-frame clones are kept and a portion is missing. V, J and clone size reflect that table, while D and trimming were determined from the DNA. The table has some 150,000 clones, more than 85% seen once. The receptor comes from a woman older than 75 in a cohort sampled during active or convalescent COVID-19. The genes are TRBV3-1 (or the pseudogene TRBV3-2) and TRBJ2-3; D is unclear. The sequenced material came from peripheral blood. CDR3 amino acids: CASSLDGPTQYF. CDR3 nucleotide sequence: TGTGCCAGCAGCTTAGATGGGCCTACGCAGTATTTT.